The 10 T cell receptor beta chains in this list originate from one sample, sequenced in a study of CD8+ T cells in alopecia areata. Extracted RNA was reverse transcribed, and the resulting cDNA served as sequencing template. Assay used: immunoSEQ multiplex PCR; TCRdb lists only in-frame clones, some missing. This table holds about 200,000 clones, roughly 56% found once. Noted treatment: oral pan-JAK inhibitor, 5-10 mg twice daily. The sequencing here drew on CD4+ T cells sorted from blood, taken at week 4, from a patient treated with tofacitinib. Every receptor here comes from a human donor with alopecia areata.

The chain employs TRBV7-2 and TRBJ1-1; 9 bases are a match to TRBD1. CDR3 length equals 15 residues. From germline, CDR1 is SGHTA and CDR2 FQGNSA. J gave up 0 bases and V 5 bases, and 4 bases lay outside the gene matches. The chain's CDR3 is CASSLQGAMNTEAFF. DNA of the CDR3: TGTGCCAGCAGCCTACAGGGGGCAATGAACACTGAAGCTTTCTTT.

This clone occurred a few times. V is TRBV5-8 and J is TRBJ2-6, with D uncertain. Germline loops: CDR1 SGHTS, CDR2 YDEGEE. Deletions cut 0 bases from V and 0 bases from J, with 10 bases between. The CDR3 loop spans 17 amino acids. CDR3 protein: CASSLGHLTSGANVLTF. CDR3 DNA sequence: TGTGCCAGCAGCTTGGGACATCTTACCTCTGGGGCCAACGTCCTGACTTTC.

A note on this clone: This may come from a read error, since a much larger clone is one base off. The rearrangement links TRBV11-3 to TRBJ2-6; no definite D call. Deletions cut 8 bases from V and 0 bases from J, with 5 bases between. Germline V CDR1 and CDR2: SGHNT, YENEEA. The CDR3 extends over 13 amino acids. Written as DNA, the CDR3 is TGTGCCAGCGGTTACTCTGGGGCCAACGTCCTGACTTTC. Protein sequence: CASGYSGANVLTF.

This clone came up once. In nucleotides, the CDR3 is TGTGCCAGCAGCGTAGCCCTATCTGGGGCCAACGTCCTGACTTTC. This gives the protein CASSVALSGANVLTF. The rearrangement links TRBV9 to TRBJ2-6; no definite D call. In germline, CDR1 is SGDLS, CDR2 YYNGEE. V dropped 0 bases and J dropped 1 base, with 5 bases sitting between them. This CDR3 has 15 residues.

This clone was picked up a small number of times. V gene TRBV29-1 combines with J gene TRBJ1-1, with D uncertain. Per the germline V gene, CDR1 is SQVTM and CDR2 is ANQGSEA. With 4 bases removed from V and 0 bases from J, the gap between germline ends came to 9 bases. The CDR3 length is 13 residues. CDR3 nucleotides: TGCAGCGTTGCCCCCTTCATGAACACTGAAGCTTTCTTT. This translates into CSVAPFMNTEAFF.

The chain has TRBV5-1 and TRBJ2-5; possibly TRBD1 or TRBD2 for D (6 bases each). Germline V CDR1 and CDR2: SGHRS, YFSETQ. The germline V and J ends were trimmed by 4 bases and 5 bases, with 18 bases remaining between them. The CDR3 has 15 residues. The CDR3 sequence is CASSPRLGGLETQYF. CDR3 DNA: TGCGCCAGCAGCCCACGCCTGGGGGGCTTGGAGACCCAGTACTTC.

The chain joins TRBV29-1 to TRBJ1-2; 9 positions match TRBD1. Germline V gene lookup returns CDR1 SQVTM and CDR2 ANQGSEA. V shed 6 bases and J 7 bases; nucleotides not matched to a gene: 12. The CDR3 loop spans 14 amino acids. In DNA, the CDR3 is TGCAGCGTCTCCCAACTACAGGGGGCAAGTGGCTACACCTTC. Translation gives CSVSQLQGASGYTF.

The chain links TRBV30 to TRBJ1-1; D call uncertain. Deletions cut 2 bases from V and 0 bases from J, with 7 bases between. The germline CDR1 and CDR2 sequences are GTSNPN and SVGIG (reference sequence). This CDR3 is built from 13 residues. Written as DNA, the CDR3 is TGTGCCTGGAGTCGATCGATGAACACTGAAGCTTTCTTT. This gives the protein CAWSRSMNTEAFF.

The rearrangement links TRBV5-1 to TRBJ2-3; D remains unclear. The germline gives CDR1 SGHRS, CDR2 YFSETQ. V shed 1 base and J shed 3 bases, with 3 bases lying between them. The CDR3 runs 12 residues. CDR3 amino acids: CASSLRTDTQYF. DNA of the CDR3: TGCGCCAGCAGCTTGCGGACAGATACGCAGTATTTT.

CDR3 coding DNA: TGCAGCGCCACGACAGGTCGTAGAGAAAAACTGTTTTTT. Translating it yields CSATTGRREKLFF. This chain uses TRBV29-1 with TRBJ1-4; perhaps TRBD1 as D (6 bases). With 7 bases removed from V and 8 bases from J, the gap between germline ends came to 17 bases. This CDR3 region has 13 residues. Germline CDR1 and CDR2: SQVTM and ANQGSEA.